This passage covers 5 T cell receptor beta chains from one sample sequenced in a study of T-cell memory formation after mild COVID-19 listed by TCRdb under 2021. Receptors were amplified or captured by 5' RACE. TCRdb records Illumina NovaSeq 6000 as the sequencer. The public reads were reanalyzed by TCRdb: fastp trimming at Q25, MiXCR alignment, in-frame beta chains only. Here each entry gathers all rows of one CDR3 protein and keeps the most common genes and DNA. The sample profile shows 300,000 to 400,000 distinct CDR3 sequences; about 21% of them were found once. The ten largest clonotypes hold around an eighth of the sample. The sequencing sample was made of PBMCs or a T cell subset sorted from them (not recorded which). The source is an adult woman who had mild COVID-19 (a few samples of this study predate the infection). The sample titles of this study are shuffled in the database, so cell type and time point are left out; the donor was told from shared clones.

This clonotype was seen only a few times. CDR3 sequence: CASSYGSLETQYF. The CDR3 nucleotides read TGTGCCAGCAGTTATGGCTCTTTGGAGACCCAGTACTTC. J is TRBJ2-5 and V is TRBV6-6; D remains ambiguous. Germline V gene data show CDR1 as MNHNY and CDR2 as SVGAGI (reference sequence). The CDR3 extends over 13 amino acids. V dropped 3 bases and J dropped 5 bases, with 10 bases sitting between them.

The chain links TRBV9 to TRBJ1-2; weak D call: TRBD1 (6 bases). The CDR3 has 15 residues. Per germline, CDR1 SGDLS and CDR2 YYNGEE. Deletions cut 0 bases from V and 9 bases from J, with 18 bases between. The CDR3 DNA sequence: TGTGCCAGCAGCGTAGTAGGAGGACAGCTCATACGCTACACCTTC. It translates to CASSVVGGQLIRYTF.

This clonotype has only one observation. The V and J genes are TRBV7-6 and TRBJ2-5, with 10 positions matching TRBD2. CDR1 is SGHVS, CDR2 FNYEAQ, per germline. The CDR3 totals 16 residues. J gave up 5 bases and V 2 bases, and 8 bases lay outside the gene matches. The chain's CDR3 is CASSLTLAGSWETQYF. As DNA, the CDR3 is TGTGCCAGCAGCTTAACACTAGCGGGAAGTTGGGAGACCCAGTACTTC.

This clonotype was observed a few times. The V call is TRBV30, the J call TRBJ1-4; the D is unclear. Germline V gene data show CDR1 as GTSNPN and CDR2 as SVGIG (reference sequence). The CDR3 spans 12 residues. Between the trimmed V and J ends, which lost 2 bases and 4 bases, there was a span of 5 bases. CDR3 DNA: TGTGCCTGGAGTCCCTATAATGAAAAACTGTTTTTT. Encoded protein: CAWSPYNEKLFF.

A few counts support this clonotype. The chain combines TRBV10-3 with TRBJ2-5; tentative D call: TRBD2 (5 bases). Germline-derived CDR1 and CDR2 are ENHRY and SYGVKD. V lost 2 bases, J lost 4 bases, and 11 bases lay in between. The CDR3 is 14 residues long. This CDR3 reads CAISETSTPETQYF. The DNA for the CDR3 is TGTGCCATCAGTGAGACTAGTACGCCAGAGACCCAGTACTTC.